This section outlines one T cell receptor (beta chain) sequence together with its context. The antigen it binds to is not known. Base qualities are not at hand, and no much larger clone is one base apart. Participants in the prospective study were enrolled through a virtual design, were aged about 18 to 100 years, and lived in about 25 United States geographic areas. In the prospective study, participants were assigned to cohorts based on the clinical history participants reported in a screening survey and a study questionnaire. In the prospective study, whole blood, serum and a nasopharyngeal or oropharyngeal swab were collected from each participant by mobile phlebotomists. Additional blood draws and questionnaires over a 2-month period could optionally be provided by prospective study participants. Before DNA extraction, blood samples from the prospective study were shipped at room temperature or frozen.

The entry originates in a study of blood T cell repertoires in COVID-19 (TCRdb year 2020). The study in broad terms: Samples covering the acute and convalescent phases of COVID-19 were provided by collaborators in the United States, Italy and Spain. The material from the prospective study consisted of cDNA or gDNA derived from T cells, B-cell-depleted T cells, or PBMCs. Deeply sampled blood TCRbeta repertoires from subjects exposed to, actively infected with, or recovered from COVID-19 were included in the dataset. The repertoires were released in a freely available public database meant as a resource for research on the immune response to SARS-CoV-2. Samples were obtained from the ongoing ImmuneRACE study (first 160 participants) and from over a thousand subjects provided by 6 global collaborators. The sample metadata nearly always contained a de-identified subject ID, COVID-19 status, age in years and sex. HLA class I and class II types, where available, came from metadata supplied by the sample provider rather than from assay-based typing. General findings and caveats noted by the study authors: The quantity of clinical and demographic metadata differed by source and by participant and was supplied without curation.

TCRbeta CDR3 regions were amplified from genomic DNA by means of the immunoSEQ Assay, a bias-controlled multiplex PCR. Concerning the study's data processing: Nucleated cell counts per sample were estimated from amplification of reference gene primers within the assay. To quantify the absolute abundance of each unique TCRbeta CDR3 rearrangement, sequence reads were collapsed and filtered. Productive Simpson clonality was computed per sample as the square root of Simpson's diversity index over productive rearrangements. In TCRdb, the immuneACCESS table is reduced to in-frame sequences with V and J assigned. These tables do not hold every clone; where another copy was compared, an unresolved V gene accounts for under half, and the others remain unexplained. The DNA was the basis for D and trimming; V, J and clone size are from that table. Here the sample has around 85,000 clones; 80% to 90% occur a single time. The top ten constitute less than 1.5% of the sample.

V is cut back by 3 bases and J by 0 bases, with 2 bases in the junction unmatched. The germline V gene sets CDR1 to SGHTA and CDR2 to FQGNSA. The CDR3 covers 16 residues, taking in both the cysteine and the phenylalanine. CDR3 DNA only is kept here, 48 bases in frame from base 1. The sequence links TRBV7-2 to TRBJ2-4; 10 middle bases align to TRBD2. The specimen sequenced was PBMCs or T cells enriched from blood (not recorded which). This TCR came from a woman in her forties or fifties with acute COVID-19. The DNA reads TGTGCCAGCAGCTTGCTAGCGGGAGTAGCCAAAAACATTCAGTACTTC. This yields the protein CASSLLAGVAKNIQYF.